This TCR beta chain came from a study of low-dose radiotherapy and immunotherapy resistance in tumors. Study-level information: One day prior to radiation and immunotherapy, intravenous cyclophosphamide at 200 mg/m2 was given, repeated every two weeks. A dose of 300 mg of oral aspirin was taken by patients daily for four cycles from cycle 1 day 1.

Primers used for first-strand cDNA, a TRAV- and TRBV-specific set, covered both alpha and beta chains. For amplifying TCRs, the PCR ran for about 19 cycles with Phusion, which was used together with a constant-region primer and the adapter on the V primers. From the reads, TCRdb called clonotypes with MiXCR, one entry per CDR3 protein. The sample carries 17,000 or so distinct CDR3 sequences, 70% to 80% recorded once. Between the trimmed V and J ends, which lost 4 bases and 1 base, there was a span of 11 bases. The germline gives CDR1 KGHDR, CDR2 SFDVKD. CDR3 length: 15 residues. This clonotype is judged medium-sized. Donors were treated with nivolumab, ipilimumab, aspirin, and low-dose cyclophosphamide and radiotherapy.

The chain couples TRBV24-1 to TRBJ2-3; D unresolved. The clonotype comes from a human donor with advanced metastatic prostate, ovarian, gallbladder or colorectal cancer (not recorded which). This table probably holds off-target reads from a library built for another chain. Here the CDR3 reads CATSDPPRGTDTQYF. The DNA of the CDR3 is TGTGCCACCAGTGACCCCCCCCGGGGCACAGATACGCAGTATTTT.